This entry lists 21 T cell receptor beta chains sequenced from one sample in a study of CD8 T cells in ankylosing spondylitis (dated by TCRdb to 2015 to 2018). Library prep was done by 5' RACE. The sequencing machine was an Illumina HiSeq 2500. The raw public data were reprocessed by TCRdb itself: fastp quality trimming at Q25, MiXCR clonotype calling, in-frame beta chains only. Every entry covers one CDR3 protein and lists the most common genes and DNA from its rows. Across this sample there are about 130,000 distinct CDR3 sequences, with approximately 9.7% seen only once. Clones ranked in the top ten supply 2.5% to 3.5% of the sample. What was sequenced was blood, either unsorted or a sorted T cell fraction (not recorded which). Every receptor here comes from a male donor with ankylosing spondylitis or in good health (not recorded which).

This clonotype was observed many times. The V call is TRBV20-1, the J call TRBJ1-5; no reliable D call. Trimming cost V 5 bases and J 2 bases, with 13 bases left between them. The CDR3 consists of 14 residues. Germline V CDR1 and CDR2: DFQATT, SNEGSKA (reference sequence). The chain's CDR3 is CSAHTIRGNQPQHF. As DNA, the CDR3 is TGCAGTGCTCACACTATCCGGGGCAATCAGCCCCAGCATTTT.

This clonotype was seen at least ten times. The V call is TRBV28, the J call TRBJ2-1; D could derive from TRBD1 or TRBD2 (6 bases each). With 2 bases removed from V and 6 bases from J, the gap between germline ends came to 14 bases. This CDR3 is built from 15 residues. Germline values: CDR1 MDHEN, CDR2 SYDVKM. The CDR3: CASSLRGKGGNEQFF. Here the CDR3 DNA reads TGTGCCAGCAGTTTACGGGGAAAGGGGGGCAATGAGCAGTTCTTC. The variable domain in full, completed from reference TRBV28 and TRBJ2-1, reads DVKVTQSSRYLVKRTGEKVFLECVQDMDHENMFWYRQDPGLGLRLIYFSYDVKMKEKGDIPEGYSVSREKKERFSLILESASTNQTSMYLCASSLRGKGGNEQFFGPGTRLTVL.

In its sample, this clonotype was seen once. The chain recombines TRBV29-1 with TRBJ2-1, with 11 bases fitting TRBD2. In germline, CDR1 is SQVTM, CDR2 ANQGSEA. This CDR3 is built from 14 residues. V was pared by 8 bases and J by 4 bases, with 7 bases of the junction left unmatched. Here the CDR3 DNA reads TGCAGCTTTAGAAGACTAGCGGGATACAATGAGCAGTTCTTC. Its translation is CSFRRLAGYNEQFF.

Ten or more counts support this clonotype. The rearrangement joins TRBV20-1 to TRBJ1-2; 9 nucleotides agree with TRBD1. The germline gives CDR1 DFQATT, CDR2 SNEGSKA (reference sequence). The CDR3 loop spans 16 amino acids. V shed 4 bases and J 7 bases; nucleotides not matched to a gene: 16. As DNA, the CDR3 is TGCAGTGCTAAAAACCCAGGGACAGGGTTATTGCGTGGCTACACCTTC. Protein sequence: CSAKNPGTGLLRGYTF.

This clonotype appeared many times. This chain uses TRBV2 with TRBJ2-1; TRBD2 matches at 10 bases. V lost 7 bases and J lost 7; bases outside the gene matches: 16. The germline V gene encodes CDR1 SNHLY and CDR2 FYNNEI. The CDR3 extends over 17 amino acids. This chain's CDR3 is CASTGGLASRSGNEQFF. The CDR3 bases are TGTGCCAGCACTGGGGGACTAGCGTCACGATCTGGGAATGAGCAGTTCTTC.

This clonotype was seen at least ten times. The chain links TRBV20-1 to TRBJ2-3; no firm D call. The CDR3 contains 14 residues. The germline CDR1 and CDR2 sequences are DFQATT and SNEGSKA (reference sequence). The germline V and J ends were trimmed by 3 bases and 2 bases, with 12 bases remaining between them. The CDR3 loop reads CSARWQTYTDTQYF. Here the CDR3 DNA reads TGCAGTGCTAGGTGGCAGACTTACACAGATACGCAGTATTTT.

This clonotype was observed a few times. The chain is built from TRBV27 and TRBJ2-3, with 12 bases lining up with TRBD2. This CDR3 spans 17 amino acids. Germline CDR1 and CDR2: MNHEY and SMNVEV (reference sequence). V lost 1 base and J lost 5; bases outside the gene matches: 7. This chain's CDR3 is CASSLWASGRVGDTQYF. In DNA, the CDR3 is TGTGCCAGCAGTTTATGGGCTAGCGGGAGGGTAGGAGATACGCAGTATTTT.

This clonotype was picked up many times. The chain couples TRBV28 to TRBJ2-5; 8 nucleotides match TRBD2. The CDR3 runs to 14 residues. Germline V gene lookup returns CDR1 MDHEN and CDR2 SYDVKM. Trimming at V came to 2 bases and at J to 4 bases, leaving 3 bases not matched to a gene. The CDR3 reads CASSLGGRIETQYF. CDR3 nucleotide sequence: TGTGCCAGCAGTTTAGGCGGGAGGATAGAGACCCAGTACTTC.

For this clonotype: Possible read error: a much larger clone is one base away. The rearrangement joins TRBV5-6 to TRBJ2-1, with 8 bases lining up with TRBD2. The germline V gene encodes CDR1 SGHDT and CDR2 YYEEEE. The CDR3 spans 14 residues. CDR3 DNA sequence: TGTGCCATCAGCTTTAGCGGGGACTACAATGAGCAGTTCTTC. Translation: CAISFSGDYNEQFF.

This clonotype appeared many times. The chain couples TRBV9 to TRBJ2-1, with 8 bases matching TRBD2. The V and J ends lost 5 bases and 1 base, in that order; junction bases with no gene match: 5. The CDR3 runs to 15 residues. CDR1 is SGDLS and CDR2 is YYNGEE in the germline V gene. CDR3: CASSDSGSSYNEQFF. In nucleotides, the CDR3 is TGTGCCAGCAGTGACAGCGGGAGTTCCTACAATGAGCAGTTCTTC.

CDR3 in DNA: TGTGCCAGCAGCCAGAACCCGGGACAGGGTAACGAAAAACTGTTTTTT. Its translation: CASSQNPGQGNEKLFF. The chain uses TRBV3-1 and TRBJ1-4; 9 nucleotides match TRBD1. The V gene end was trimmed by 3 bases and the J gene end by 8 bases; junction bases not matched to a gene: 10. This CDR3 has 16 amino acids. The germline V gene encodes CDR1 LGHDT and CDR2 YNNKEL (reference sequence).

This clonotype was found many times. The chain recombines TRBV29-1 with TRBJ2-4; weak D call: TRBD2 (6 bases). Trimming cost V 6 bases and J 7 bases, with 10 bases left between them. This CDR3 comprises 11 residues. In germline, CDR1 is SQVTM, CDR2 ANQGSEA. DNA of the CDR3: TGCAGCGTCCCGGGACTGAACATTCAGTACTTC. Amino acid sequence: CSVPGLNIQYF.

This clonotype was recorded many times. The V and J genes are TRBV6-1 and TRBJ2-1, with 8 bases matching TRBD2. V dropped 7 bases and J dropped 1; count of bases not matched to a gene: 15. The germline V gene encodes CDR1 MNHNS and CDR2 SASEGT. The CDR3 spans 18 residues. DNA for the CDR3: TGTGCCAGCAAAACAGGTTTCCAGGCTAGCGGGTCCTACAATGAGCAGTTCTTC. Its translation is CASKTGFQASGSYNEQFF.

This clonotype showed up just a few times. V is TRBV20-1 and J is TRBJ1-4; D remains ambiguous. This CDR3 region has 14 residues. Germline V gene sequence: CDR1 DFQATT, CDR2 SNEGSKA (reference sequence). Trimming pared 4 bases from V and 6 bases from J, leaving 15 bases between. CDR3 DNA: TGCAGTGCTACCCCGGGTTTAGGTTATGAAAAACTGTTTTTT. As protein: CSATPGLGYEKLFF.

This clonotype was counted many times. The chain has TRBV27 and TRBJ1-2; D ambiguous. Trimming pared 2 bases from V and 4 bases from J, leaving 14 bases between. There are 15 residues in the CDR3. Germline loops: CDR1 MNHEY, CDR2 SMNVEV (reference sequence). The CDR3 DNA reads TGTGCCAGCAGTTTAAACGGTCTAGGCCCCTATGGCTACACCTTC. Translating gives CASSLNGLGPYGYTF.

The rearrangement joins TRBV5-1 to TRBJ2-3; 11 positions match TRBD2. From germline, CDR1 is SGHRS and CDR2 YFSETQ. Losses at the gene ends were 0 bases for V and 0 bases for J; bases not matched to a gene: 6. This CDR3 has 18 amino acids. DNA of the CDR3: TGCGCCAGCAGCTTGGGAGCTCGGACTAGCGGGAGCACAGATACGCAGTATTTT. Protein: CASSLGARTSGSTDTQYF.

This clonotype was observed at least ten times. The J gene is TRBJ2-1, the V gene TRBV9; 10 bases match TRBD2. Germline CDR1 is SGDLS and CDR2 is YYNGEE. V lost 0 bases to trimming and J lost 7 bases; unmatched junction nucleotides: 7. The CDR3 extends over 16 amino acids. In DNA form, the CDR3 reads TGTGCCAGCAGCGTAGTCCCTAGCGGGAGTTTAAATGAGCAGTTCTTC. Its translation: CASSVVPSGSLNEQFF.

This clonotype occurred a few times. This chain joins TRBV18 and TRBJ2-5; D call uncertain. The CDR3 loop spans 12 amino acids. The ends were cut back, 6 bases at V and 1 base at J, with 6 bases in the middle. Germline V CDR1 and CDR2: KGHSH, LQKENI. CDR3 nucleotide sequence: TGTGCCAGCTCTCAAACCCAAGAGACCCAGTACTTC. Its translation is CASSQTQETQYF.

Many counts were recorded for this clonotype. V is TRBV7-2 and J is TRBJ2-7, with TRBD2 matching 11 bases. Germline V lookup: CDR1 SGHTA, CDR2 FQGNSA. After removal of 5 bases from V and 12 bases from J, the junction contained 9 bases not matched to a gene. The length of the CDR3 is 13 residues. The chain's CDR3 is CASSPRTSGYPYF. The CDR3 coding sequence is TGTGCCAGCAGCCCGAGGACTAGCGGGTATCCGTACTTC.

This clonotype was observed at least ten times. The J gene is TRBJ2-5, the V gene TRBV20-1; D gene ambiguous. The CDR3 is 11 amino acids. Trimming stripped 3 bases from V and 3 bases from J, with 5 bases between. Germline V gene lookup returns CDR1 DFQATT and CDR2 SNEGSKA (reference sequence). CDR3 DNA: TGCAGTGCTAGCCGGGAAGAGACCCAGTACTTC. It yields the protein CSASREETQYF.

This clonotype was counted at least ten times. The gene calls are TRBV29-1 and TRBJ2-7; D gene ambiguous. V was pared by 4 bases and J by 1 base, with 11 bases between. The CDR3 consists of 13 residues. Per germline, CDR1 SQVTM and CDR2 ANQGSEA. The CDR3 sequence: CSVAASASYEQYF. CDR3 coding DNA: TGCAGCGTTGCTGCTTCAGCGTCCTACGAGCAGTACTTC.